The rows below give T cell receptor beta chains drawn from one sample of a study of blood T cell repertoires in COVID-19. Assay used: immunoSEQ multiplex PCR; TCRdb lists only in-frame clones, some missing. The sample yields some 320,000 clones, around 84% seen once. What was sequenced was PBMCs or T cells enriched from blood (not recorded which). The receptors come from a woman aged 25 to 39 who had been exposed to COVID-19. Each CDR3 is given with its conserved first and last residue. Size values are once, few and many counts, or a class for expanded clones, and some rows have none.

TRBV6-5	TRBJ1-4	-	CASSYSKGASKEKLFF
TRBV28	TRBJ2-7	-	CASRFLGTGLFYEQYF
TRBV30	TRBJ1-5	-	CAWSVLGRNQPQHF
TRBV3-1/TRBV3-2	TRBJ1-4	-	CASSQETGATNEKLFF
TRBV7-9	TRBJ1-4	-	CASSRNQGKTNEKLFF
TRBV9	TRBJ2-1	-	CASSQTSGRDNEQFF
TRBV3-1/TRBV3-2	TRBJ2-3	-	CASSQAIAGRQRDTQYF
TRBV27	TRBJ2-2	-	CASSLDEGITGELFF
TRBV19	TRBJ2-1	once	CASSTGQGWNEQFF
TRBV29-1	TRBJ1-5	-	CSVQFSVYEPQHF
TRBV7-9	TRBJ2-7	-	CASRYPGQPYEQYF
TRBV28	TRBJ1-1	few	CASSLRGPIFF
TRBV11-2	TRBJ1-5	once	CASSLSGNQPQHF
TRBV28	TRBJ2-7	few	CASSRMGQNYEQYF
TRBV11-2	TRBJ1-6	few	CASSLTGISSPLHF
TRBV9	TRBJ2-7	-	CASSAGQGLGEQYF
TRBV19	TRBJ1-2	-	CASSMLRGGFYF
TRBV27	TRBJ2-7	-	CASSRLSGVNEQYF
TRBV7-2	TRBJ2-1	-	CASSTGTRGYNEQFF
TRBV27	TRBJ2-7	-	CASSLRWPGGPYEQYF
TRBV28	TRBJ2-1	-	CASSFKPGTSGGANEQFF
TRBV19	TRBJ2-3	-	CASSVGTGDTQYF
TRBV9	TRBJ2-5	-	CASSVGGAETQYF
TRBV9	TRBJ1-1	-	CASSVASSYTEAFF
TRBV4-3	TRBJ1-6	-	CASSQVSSRRTNLHF
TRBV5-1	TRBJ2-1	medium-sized	CASSSQPNKQNNEQFF
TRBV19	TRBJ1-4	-	CASFAGELFF
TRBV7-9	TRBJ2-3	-	CASSVSISTDTQYF
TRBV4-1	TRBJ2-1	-	CASSQGHNEQFF
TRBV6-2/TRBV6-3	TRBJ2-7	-	CASSYLGLENYEQYF
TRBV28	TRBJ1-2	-	CASSYPTGGANYGYTF
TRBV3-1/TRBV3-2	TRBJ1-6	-	CASSQGTGQGSRISPLHF
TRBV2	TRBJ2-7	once	CASSGTDSYEQYF
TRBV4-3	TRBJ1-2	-	CASSQIHNPRTGVGYTF
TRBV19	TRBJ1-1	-	CASSTTGRPTEAFF
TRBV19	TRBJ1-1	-	CASNRPGQGTEAFF
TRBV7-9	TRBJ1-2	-	CASSLQGTEVNYGYTF
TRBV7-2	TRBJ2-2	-	CASSLDAGMESGELFF
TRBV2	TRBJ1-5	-	CASTDRSRGSNQPQHF
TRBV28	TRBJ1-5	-	CASSLGQAYQPQHF
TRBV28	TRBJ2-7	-	CASSRDRNYEQYF
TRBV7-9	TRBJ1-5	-	CASSLHRTADQPQHF
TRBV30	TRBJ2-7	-	CAWSTGGAYEQYF
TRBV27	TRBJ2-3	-	CASSLEVYADTQYF
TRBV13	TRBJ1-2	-	CASSLMLDYGYTF
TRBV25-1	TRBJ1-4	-	CASSVQGSNEKLFF
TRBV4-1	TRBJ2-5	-	CASSLTGGETQYF
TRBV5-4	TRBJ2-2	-	CASSLPGGASGELFF
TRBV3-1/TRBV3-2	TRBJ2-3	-	CASSQKWRTSSIEMDTQYF
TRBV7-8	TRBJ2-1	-	CASSLGRAGTNEQFF